The 23 T cell receptor beta chains presented below share a single source sample, sequenced in a study of PD-1 blockade in classical Hodgkin lymphoma. The table came from immunoSEQ multiplex PCR; TCRdb's copy has only in-frame clones and leaves some out. The repertoire holds roughly 7,700 clones, 70% to 90% seen once, with 1.5% to 2% in the top ten. Exposure to brentuximab vedotin varied, and each patient had relapsed following autologous stem cell transplantation. It was by magnetic negative selection that CD4+ T cells were purified from thawed PBMCs. The sample consisted of CD4+ T cells from blood, taken at baseline. The receptors shown here come from a human donor with classical Hodgkin lymphoma.

The chain joins TRBV19 to TRBJ2-7, with D possibly called TRBD1 or TRBD2 (6 bases each). Trimming pared 3 bases from V and 3 bases from J, leaving 15 bases between. CDR3 length: 15 amino acids. Germline lookup yields CDR1 LNHDA and CDR2 SQIVND (reference sequence). The CDR3, as DNA: TGTGCCAGTAGTATTGGCTCCGGGGGCATCTACGAGCAGTACTTC. It yields the protein CASSIGSGGIYEQYF.

The chain links TRBV5-1 to TRBJ2-2; 7 positions agree with TRBD2. Germline values: CDR1 SGHRS, CDR2 YFSETQ. Trimming took 2 bases from V and 7 from J; bases not matched to a gene: 2. The CDR3 totals 13 residues. The CDR3: CASSLRGGGELFF. The CDR3, as DNA: TGCGCCAGCAGCTTACGCGGGGGCGGGGAGCTGTTTTTT.

The rearrangement uses TRBV5-4 and TRBJ2-7; possibly TRBD2 for D (5 bases). Germline V gives CDR1 SGHNT, CDR2 YYREEE (reference sequence). Trimming took 2 bases from V and 5 from J, leaving 8 bases between them. The CDR3 has 12 amino acids. The CDR3 sequence: CASSLDGDEQYF. CDR3 DNA sequence: TGTGCCAGCAGCTTAGACGGGGACGAGCAGTACTTC.

V is TRBV9 and J is TRBJ1-6; D unresolved. Per the germline V gene, CDR1 is SGDLS and CDR2 is YYNGEE. V was clipped by 8 bases and J by 7 bases, with 19 bases between them. This CDR3 contains 15 residues. CDR3 residues: CASTFGVGENSPLHF. CDR3 DNA sequence: TGTGCCAGTACGTTCGGGGTGGGAGAGAATTCACCCCTCCACTTT.

The rearrangement links TRBV5-1 to TRBJ2-5; D possibly uses TRBD1 or TRBD2 (7 bases each). The length of the CDR3 is 16 residues. CDR1 and CDR2 (germline): SGHRS, YFSETQ. Deletions cut 0 bases from V and 3 bases from J, with 15 bases between. The CDR3 region is CASSLASGGDEETQYF. The CDR3 region has the DNA TGCGCCAGCAGCTTGGCGTCAGGGGGGGACGAAGAGACCCAGTACTTC.

V and J are TRBV2 and TRBJ2-2; TRBD1 is a possible D gene (6 bases). Trimming removed 6 bases at V and 4 bases at J, with 12 bases between. Per germline, CDR1 SNHLY and CDR2 FYNNEI. The CDR3 has 14 amino acids. This CDR3 reads CASREQGPTGELFF. Written as DNA, the CDR3 is TGTGCCAGCAGAGAACAGGGACCCACCGGGGAGCTGTTTTTT.

This clone has a handful of counts. The genes are TRBV2 and TRBJ2-5; no clear D. Germline V gives CDR1 SNHLY, CDR2 FYNNEI. The ends were cut back, 4 bases at V and 6 bases at J, with 12 bases in the middle. This CDR3 comprises 13 residues. This CDR3 reads CASSGGTTQTQYF. CDR3 in DNA: TGTGCCAGCAGTGGTGGAACAACTCAGACCCAGTACTTC.

DNA for the CDR3: TGTGCCAGCCTAGCAGTGAACAGTCTAAACAATGAGCAGTTCTTC. Protein sequence: CASLAVNSLNNEQFF. This chain uses TRBV21-1 with TRBJ2-1; the table assigns TRBD2, which was not confirmed against the DNA. TRBV21-1 is a pseudogene locus. The CDR3 is 15 residues long.

This sequence joins TRBV7-2 and TRBJ1-6; TRBD1 matches at 7 bases. Germline V gene sequence: CDR1 SGHTA, CDR2 FQGNSA. The V segment lost 3 bases and the J segment 7 bases; nucleotides outside the gene matches: 6. The CDR3 runs 15 residues. CDR3 loop: CASSFSGTVNSPLHF. Written as DNA, the CDR3 is TGTGCCAGCAGCTTTAGTGGGACAGTCAATTCACCCCTCCACTTT.

The J gene is TRBJ2-5, the V gene TRBV4-3; 7 bases are a match to TRBD2. The V segment lost 1 base and the J segment 5 bases; nucleotides outside the gene matches: 7. CDR3 length: 15 amino acids. Germline loops: CDR1 LGHNA, CDR2 YSLEER. The chain's CDR3 is CASSQGGGRWETQYF. The CDR3 DNA sequence: TGCGCCAGCAGCCAAGGGGGGGGTAGGTGGGAGACCCAGTACTTC.

The V call is TRBV2, the J call TRBJ2-2, with D hard to call. The germline V gene has CDR1 SNHLY and CDR2 FYNNEI. This CDR3 has 15 amino acids. Trimming removed 4 bases from V and 5 bases from J, with 14 bases in between. The CDR3, as DNA: TGTGCCAGCAGTGGAAACAGCCGTAGGACCGGGGAGCTGTTTTTT. Its protein product is CASSGNSRRTGELFF. The whole variable domain, filled in from reference TRBV2 and TRBJ2-2, reads EPEVTQTPSHQVTQMGQEVILRCVPISNHLYFYWYRQILGQKVEFLVSFYNNEISEKSEIFDDQFSVERPDGSNFTLKIRSTKLEDSAMYFCASSGNSRRTGELFFGEGSRLTVL.

This chain uses TRBV5-1 with TRBJ2-7; D uncertain. Germline V lookup: CDR1 SGHRS, CDR2 YFSETQ. V was trimmed by 5 bases and J by 3 bases, leaving 15 bases between them. The CDR3 sequence is 14 residues long. The CDR3, as DNA: TGCGCCAGCAGAATCCTCCCCGGTCGCTACGAGCAGTACTTC. Its translation: CASRILPGRYEQYF. Full variable domain (outside the CDR3, taken from reference TRBV5-1 and TRBJ2-7): KAGVTQTPRYLIKTRGQQVTLSCSPISGHRSVSWYQQTPGQGLQFLFEYFSETQRNKGNFPGRFSGRQFSNSRSEMNVSTLELGDSALYLCASRILPGRYEQYFGPGTRLTVT.

The V and J genes are TRBV7-6 and TRBJ2-1; TRBD2 agrees at 7 bases. The CDR3 spans 17 residues. J gave up 0 bases and V 5 bases, and 10 bases lay outside the gene matches. Germline values: CDR1 SGHVS, CDR2 FNYEAQ. The CDR3 bases are TGTGCCAGCAGCCCTACTAGCGCCACTAGCTCCTACAATGAGCAGTTCTTC. Its translation is CASSPTSATSSYNEQFF.

This chain uses TRBV6-5 with TRBJ1-1; D gene uncertain. This CDR3 region has 15 residues. Germline V lookup: CDR1 MNHEY, CDR2 SVGAGI. Trimming removed 2 bases at V and 1 base at J, with 11 bases between. The CDR3 loop reads CASSYVKGRNTEAFF. The CDR3 nucleotides read TGTGCCAGCAGTTACGTCAAAGGGAGGAACACTGAAGCTTTCTTT.

V usage is TRBV20-1 and J usage is TRBJ2-5; D not resolved. This CDR3 comprises 11 residues. Trimming removed 6 bases at V and 0 bases at J, with 5 bases between. The germline gives CDR1 DFQATT, CDR2 SNEGSKA (reference sequence). CDR3 sequence reads: CSAQNQETQYF. CDR3 sequence (DNA): TGCAGTGCCCAAAACCAAGAGACCCAGTACTTC.

The chain joins TRBV5-1 to TRBJ2-1; maybe TRBD1 (5 bases). Per the germline V gene, CDR1 is SGHRS and CDR2 is YFSETQ. Deletions cut 0 bases from V and 3 bases from J, with 7 bases between. The CDR3 has 14 amino acids. For the CDR3, the DNA is TGCGCCAGCAGCTTGGAAGGGGTCTACAATGAGCAGTTCTTC. The encoded protein is CASSLEGVYNEQFF.

The rearrangement joins TRBV6-5 to TRBJ2-1, with D perhaps being TRBD1 or TRBD2 (5 bases each). V dropped 6 bases and J dropped 8 bases, with 20 bases sitting between them. The germline CDR1 and CDR2 sequences are MNHEY and SVGAGI. This CDR3 is built from 15 residues. The CDR3 here is CASRPSGLKLDEQFF. DNA for the CDR3: TGTGCCAGCAGGCCGTCAGGGCTGAAACTAGATGAGCAGTTCTTC.

The chain carries TRBV9 and TRBJ2-7, with 8 bases lining up with TRBD1. The CDR3 runs 14 residues. Germline V CDR1 and CDR2: SGDLS, YYNGEE. With 2 bases clipped from V and 0 bases from J, the junction kept 1 base outside the gene matches. The CDR3 DNA sequence: TGTGCCAGCAGCGTGACAGGGGCCTCCTACGAGCAGTACTTC. Translation: CASSVTGASYEQYF.

This rearrangement joins TRBV5-1 to TRBJ2-3; tentative D call: TRBD2 (5 bases). Germline CDR1 is SGHRS and CDR2 is YFSETQ. Trimming stripped 5 bases from V and 3 bases from J, with 13 bases between. The CDR3 runs 14 residues. The CDR3 DNA follows: TGCGCCAGCAGTCTGATACCGGGGACAGATACGCAGTATTTT. This gives the protein CASSLIPGTDTQYF.

V usage is TRBV15 and J usage is TRBJ1-5; a weak D match, TRBD1 (5 bases). V was clipped by 1 base and J by 0 bases, with 16 bases between them. The germline V gene has CDR1 LNHNV and CDR2 YYDKDF (reference sequence). This CDR3 contains 18 residues. CDR3: CATSRGGQLSFSNQPQHF. CDR3 sequence (DNA): TGTGCCACCAGCAGAGGTGGACAACTCAGCTTTAGCAATCAGCCCCAGCATTTT.

The chain employs TRBV7-2 and TRBJ1-2; 7 nucleotides align to TRBD1. Per germline, CDR1 SGHTA and CDR2 FQGNSA. This CDR3 spans 13 amino acids. J gave up 3 bases and V 5 bases, and 3 bases lay outside the gene matches. Here the CDR3 reads CASSPGQDYGYTF. CDR3 sequence (DNA): TGTGCCAGCAGCCCTGGACAGGACTATGGCTACACCTTC. The full variable domain, rest sourced from reference TRBV7-2 and TRBJ1-2, is GAGVSQSPSNKVTEKGKDVELRCDPISGHTALYWYRQSLGQGLEFLIYFQGNSAPDKSGLPSDRFSAERTGGSVSTLTIQRTQQEDSAVYLCASSPGQDYGYTFGSGTRLTVV.

The chain carries TRBV7-2 and TRBJ2-5, with D unclear. This CDR3 has 12 residues. The V and J ends lost 7 bases and 4 bases respectively, with 10 bases between them. The germline V gene has CDR1 SGHTA and CDR2 FQGNSA. The CDR3 bases are TGTGCCAGCACCGACATTGGAGAGACCCAGTACTTC. Amino acid sequence: CASTDIGETQYF.

The genes are TRBV7-9 and TRBJ1-1; 7 bases fit TRBD1. Germline values: CDR1 SEHNR, CDR2 FQNEAQ (reference sequence). V gave up 2 bases and J gave up 6 bases; unmatched junction bases: 3. The CDR3 length is 13 residues. In DNA form, the CDR3 reads TGTGCCAGCAGCTTAACCACAGGGGCTGAAGCTTTCTTT. Protein sequence: CASSLTTGAEAFF.